This T cell receptor beta chain was identified in a study of T-cell memory formation after mild COVID-19. TCRdb processed the 5' RACE reads anew with MiXCR; each CDR3 protein has one entry. Of 180,000 or so distinct CDR3 sequences listed, 11% are singletons. The study, taken as a whole, reports: Confirmation was lacking for SARS-CoV-2 specificity of second-wave clones that peaked on day 37.

In regard to this clonotype: Its antigen is undetermined.

In germline, CDR1 is SNHLY, CDR2 FYNNEI. The CDR3 is 13 residues long. V gave up 3 bases and J gave up 8 bases, with 8 bases separating them. This chain connects TRBV2 to TRBJ1-6, with D uncertain. This sequence originates from a young man who had mild COVID-19 (a few samples of this study predate the infection). Cell type and time point are not known. The sequenced sample was PBMCs or a T cell subset sorted from them (not recorded which). The CDR3 nucleotides read TGTGCCAGCAGTGATACAGCTTATTCACCCCTCCACTTT. Its translation: CASSDTAYSPLHF.